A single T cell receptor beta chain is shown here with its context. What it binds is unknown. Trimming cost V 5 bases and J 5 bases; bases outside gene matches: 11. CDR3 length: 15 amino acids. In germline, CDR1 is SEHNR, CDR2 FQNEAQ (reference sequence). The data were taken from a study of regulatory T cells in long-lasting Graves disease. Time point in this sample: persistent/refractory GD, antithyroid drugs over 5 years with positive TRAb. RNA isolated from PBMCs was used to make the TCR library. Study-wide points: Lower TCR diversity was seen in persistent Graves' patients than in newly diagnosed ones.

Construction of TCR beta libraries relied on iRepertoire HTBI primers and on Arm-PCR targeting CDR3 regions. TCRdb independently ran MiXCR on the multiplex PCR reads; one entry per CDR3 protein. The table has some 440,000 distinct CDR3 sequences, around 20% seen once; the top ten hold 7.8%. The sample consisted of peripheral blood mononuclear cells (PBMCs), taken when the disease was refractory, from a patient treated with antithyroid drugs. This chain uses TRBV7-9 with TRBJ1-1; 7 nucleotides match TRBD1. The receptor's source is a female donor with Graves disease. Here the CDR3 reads CASSPSTGRGTEAFF. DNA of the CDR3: TGTGCCAGCAGCCCATCGACAGGGCGGGGGACTGAAGCTTTCTTT.